These T cell receptor beta chains were read from a single sample in a study of T-cell memory formation after mild COVID-19. TCRdb re-derived calls from the 5' RACE reads in MiXCR, one entry per CDR3 protein. This sample has 500,000 to 550,000 distinct CDR3 sequences; roughly 22% occur once, and the top ten carry approximately 12%. The sequencing sample was made of PBMCs or a T cell subset sorted from them (not recorded which). These receptors originate from an adult woman who had mild COVID-19 (a few samples of this study predate the infection). Cell type and time point are not known. The CDR3 runs from the conserved cysteine through the conserved F or W. A D gene is named only where the DNA matches it firmly. Clone sizes are given selectively: once, few, many, or a class where the clone is expanded.

size: -
J: TRBJ2-7
V: TRBV5-1
D: -
CDR3: CASSLVFGGPGEQYF
DNA: TGCGCCAGCAGCTTGGTCTTCGGGGGGCCGGGCGAGCAGTACTTC

size: -
J: TRBJ2-7
V: TRBV6-6
D: TRBD1
CDR3: CASSQPGQEYKQYF
DNA: TGTGCCAGCAGTCAACCGGGACAGGAGTATAAGCAGTACTTC

size: -
J: TRBJ2-7
V: TRBV5-1
D: -
CDR3: CASALGGPPMDEQYF
DNA: TGCGCCAGCGCCCTGGGGGGGCCTCCGATGGACGAGCAGTACTTC

size: few
J: TRBJ2-1
V: TRBV15
D: -
CDR3: CATSRERGPYNEQFF
DNA: TGTGCCACCAGCAGAGAGCGGGGGCCCTACAATGAGCAGTTCTTC

size: few
J: TRBJ2-7
V: TRBV7-9
D: TRBD2
CDR3: CASSLYGTSGTYEQYF
DNA: TGTGCCAGCAGCCTATACGGGACTAGCGGTACCTACGAGCAGTACTTC

size: -
J: TRBJ2-7
V: TRBV7-8
D: TRBD1
CDR3: CASSSRTGEQYF
DNA: TGTGCCAGCAGCTCCCGGACAGGCGAGCAGTACTTC

size: few
J: TRBJ2-3
V: TRBV9
D: -
CDR3: CASSVEAGTDTQYF
DNA: TGTGCCAGCAGCGTAGAGGCAGGGACAGATACGCAGTATTTT

size: few
J: TRBJ2-3
V: TRBV15
D: -
CDR3: CATSRGQGTDTQYF
DNA: TGTGCCACCAGCAGAGGACAGGGCACAGATACGCAGTATTTT

size: -
J: TRBJ2-7
V: TRBV6-5
D: -
CDR3: CASSYLNRPYEQYF
DNA: TGTGCCAGCAGTTACTTGAACAGGCCCTACGAGCAGTACTTC

size: few
J: TRBJ2-2
V: TRBV9
D: -
CDR3: CASSVREGFTGELFF
DNA: TGTGCCAGCAGCGTACGCGAGGGGTTCACCGGGGAGCTGTTTTTT

size: many
J: TRBJ2-3
V: TRBV12-3/TRBV12-4
D: -
CDR3: CASSFVDGDTQYF
DNA: TGTGCCAGCAGTTTTGTGGACGGAGATACGCAGTATTTT

size: -
J: TRBJ2-2
V: TRBV5-1
D: TRBD2
CDR3: CASSLSGTINTGELFF
DNA: TGCGCCAGCAGCTTGTCCGGGACTATCAACACCGGGGAGCTGTTTTTT

size: -
J: TRBJ1-2
V: TRBV11-2
D: -
CDR3: CASSLEPGHHTF
DNA: TGTGCCAGCAGCTTAGAGCCCGGTCACCACACCTTC

size: -
J: TRBJ1-5
V: TRBV20-1
D: TRBD1
CDR3: CSARAPRGTAFNQPQHF
DNA: TGCAGTGCTAGAGCCCCGAGGGGGACAGCCTTCAATCAGCCCCAGCATTTT

size: -
J: TRBJ1-2
V: TRBV5-1
D: TRBD1
CDR3: CASSPGQGGRSGYTF
DNA: TGCGCCAGCAGCCCCGGACAGGGTGGGAGAAGCGGCTACACCTTC

size: -
J: TRBJ1-1
V: TRBV6-2/TRBV6-3
D: -
CDR3: CASSSPRPVEAFF
DNA: TGTGCCAGCAGCTCCCCCCGGCCAGTTGAAGCTTTCTTT

size: few
J: TRBJ2-2
V: TRBV27
D: -
CDR3: CASRGNTGELFF
DNA: TGTGCCAGCAGGGGGAACACCGGGGAGCTGTTTTTT

size: few
J: TRBJ2-1
V: TRBV5-1
D: -
CDR3: CASSSPDGRAAYNEQFF
DNA: TGCGCCAGCAGCTCGCCCGACGGGCGCGCCGCCTACAATGAGCAGTTCTTC

size: few
J: TRBJ1-1
V: TRBV7-6
D: TRBD1
CDR3: CASSTEAGGNMNTEAFF
DNA: TGTGCCAGCAGCACCGAGGCAGGGGGTAACATGAACACTGAAGCTTTCTTT

size: -
J: TRBJ1-4
V: TRBV20-1
D: -
CDR3: CSASTWEKLFF
DNA: TGCAGTGCTAGCACTTGGGAAAAACTGTTTTTT

size: -
J: TRBJ2-2
V: TRBV12-3/TRBV12-4
D: -
CDR3: CASSLSHPGQLNTGELFF
DNA: TGTGCCAGCAGTTTATCCCACCCTGGACAGTTGAACACCGGGGAGCTGTTTTTT

size: few
J: TRBJ2-7
V: TRBV20-1
D: -
CDR3: CSAYRGTYEQYF
DNA: TGCAGTGCATATAGAGGGACCTACGAGCAGTACTTC

size: -
J: TRBJ1-4
V: TRBV4-1
D: TRBD1
CDR3: CASSRQGHGEKLFF
DNA: TGCGCCAGCAGCCGACAGGGTCATGGTGAAAAACTGTTTTTT